One T cell receptor beta chain is described in this entry. Its antigen is unidentified. This entry comes from a study of cytomegalovirus exposure and HLA in healthy donors. Broader study findings: Common viral pathogens (according to a later analysis) appeared linked to several of the most significant clusters. Only CMV serostatus was available as immune exposure information. The dataset shows that most TCR sequences were rare, while some public TCRs occurred in many donors.

With 60 Vbeta and 13 Jbeta primers, the PCR was carried out. Assay: immunoSEQ multiplex PCR; the TCRdb copy retains only in-frame clones and omits some. This sample has fewer than 150,000 clones; around 85% occur once, and the top ten carry approximately 6.7%. Germline lookup yields CDR1 SGHRS and CDR2 YFSETQ. Losses at the gene ends were 0 bases for V and 6 bases for J; bases not matched to a gene: 2. This CDR3 region has 14 residues. This receptor was taken from a woman in her thirties in good health and CMV-seropositive. V and J are TRBV5-1 and TRBJ1-1; TRBD1 aligns across 10 bases. Specimen: PBMCs. CDR3 sequence (DNA): TGCGCCAGCAGCTTGGACGGACAGGGGGCTGAAGCTTTCTTT. It is translated as CASSLDGQGAEAFF.